This record concerns one T cell receptor beta chain sequence. This sample is drawn from a study of T-cell reconstitution after alpha-beta-depleted transplantation in children. Trimming left V 6 bases short and J 9 bases short, with 11 bases between. The CDR3 sequence is 12 residues long. Germline V gives CDR1 SGHTA, CDR2 FQGTGA. Researchers prepared the TCRbeta library using unique molecular identifiers, the study reports. TCRdb called the PCR reads again in MiXCR, with one record for every CDR3 protein. Of 250,000 to 400,000 distinct CDR3 sequences detected, around 25% appear once; the ten largest clones hold approximately 11%.

The sample was PBMCs, mostly from graft donor cells, taken 180 days after TCRalphabeta/CD19-depleted stem cell transplant. The V gene is TRBV7-3, the J gene TRBJ2-2, with unresolved D. The clonotype originates from a male patient younger than 18 who had a stem cell transplant for acute lymphoblastic leukemia, so the T cells may come from the graft donor. This CDR3 reads CASRRPSWELFF. The CDR3 DNA follows: TGTGCCAGCAGAAGGCCGTCCTGGGAGCTGTTTTTT.